This T cell receptor (beta chain) originates from a study of cytomegalovirus exposure and HLA in healthy donors. Findings of the study overall: The majority of TCR sequences were rare, yet some public TCRs appeared in many donors.

Details on this clone: Its antigen is unidentified.

Clones were sequenced by immunoSEQ multiplex PCR, and TCRdb holds only the in-frame ones, with some missing. The data hold under 50,000 clones, with approximately 95% observed a single time. The CDR3 is made up of 16 amino acids. This chain joins TRBV21-1 and TRBJ2-3; the table's D call, TRBD2, has no DNA check behind it. TRBV21-1 is a documented pseudogene. Sequencing was performed on PBMCs. The TCR originated in a young woman in good health and CMV-seropositive. The CDR3 region is CASSKGASGQADTQYF. For the CDR3, the DNA is TGTGCCAGCAGCAAAGGAGCAAGCGGGCAAGCAGATACGCAGTATTTT.